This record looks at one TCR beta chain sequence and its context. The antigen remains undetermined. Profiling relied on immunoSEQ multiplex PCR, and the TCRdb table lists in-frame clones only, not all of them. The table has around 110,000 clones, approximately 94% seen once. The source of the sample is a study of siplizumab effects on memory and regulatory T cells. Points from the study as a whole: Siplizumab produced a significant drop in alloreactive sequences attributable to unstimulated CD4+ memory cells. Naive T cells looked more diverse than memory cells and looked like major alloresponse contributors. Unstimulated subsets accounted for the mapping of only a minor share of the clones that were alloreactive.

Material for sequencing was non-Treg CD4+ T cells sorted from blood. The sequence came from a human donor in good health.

The CDR3 region has the DNA TGTGCCAGCAGCCCGCTACCTAGCGGGAGGAACCAAGAGACCCAGTACTTC. This encodes CASSPLPSGRNQETQYF. The J gene is TRBJ2-5, the V gene TRBV7-9; 11 nucleotides agree with TRBD2. V shed 5 bases, J shed 0 bases, and the junction held 8 bases outside the gene matches. Germline lookup yields CDR1 SEHNR and CDR2 FQNEAQ (reference sequence). The CDR3 is 17 amino acids.